This T cell receptor beta chain emerged from a study of blood T cell repertoires in COVID-19. V lost 7 bases to trimming and J lost 2 bases, with 9 bases between them. The CDR3 length is 13 residues. The germline gives CDR1 SNHLY, CDR2 FYNNEI. Per the study methods: Reference gene primer amplification yielded estimated nucleated cell counts. Libraries were prepared by immunoSEQ multiplex PCR; TCRdb keeps only in-frame clonotypes and omits some of them. D and trimming come from the DNA, and the V and J calls and clone size come from that table. In the table there are about 20,000 clones, about nine tenths of which are singletons.

The rearrangement uses TRBV2 and TRBJ1-3; tentative D call: TRBD1 (5 bases). This TCR was sampled from a man aged 50-59 years with active COVID-19. The sequencing input was peripheral blood. The CDR3 DNA sequence: TGTGCCAGCAATGGCAGGGCTGGAAACACCATATATTTT. Translating gives CASNGRAGNTIYF.